These T cell receptor beta chains were read from a single sample in a study of blood T cell repertoires in COVID-19. Some clones are missing from TCRdb's copy, which holds only in-frame ones; the method was immunoSEQ multiplex PCR. The sample shows 45,000 to 55,000 clones, about four fifths of them seen only once. Sequencing input: peripheral blood. These receptors were collected from a man between 60 and 75 years old with active COVID-19. The CDR3 runs from the conserved cysteine through the conserved F or W.

>TRBJ2-2|TRBV5-1
CASSLVQGNTGELFF
>TRBJ2-7|TRBV5-5
CASSTEPFRSYEQYF
>TRBJ2-7|TRBV9
CASSVGQVWSEQYF
>TRBJ2-1|TRBV9
CASTLSGSPENEQFF
>TRBJ2-5|TRBV5-5
CASSDAGEETQYF
>TRBJ1-1|TRBV28
CASSSGQLNTEAFF
>TRBJ2-1|TRBV4-3
CASSERVRGPARVQFF
>TRBJ1-2|TRBV5-4
CASSLRGYAYGYTF
>TRBJ2-7|TRBV12-3/TRBV12-4
CASSRQGGEQYF
>TRBJ2-1|TRBV24-1
CATSDYRKGVGNEQFF
>TRBJ2-1|TRBV6-5
CASSPRDRGYSEQFF
>TRBJ2-1|TRBV27
CASSGTRNEQFF
>TRBJ2-3|TRBV6-6
CASSHRGPSTDTQYF
>TRBJ2-7|TRBV28
CAIIPGQGTYEQYF